Listed below are T cell receptor beta chains from one sample, sequenced in a study of cytomegalovirus exposure and HLA in healthy donors. Method: immunoSEQ multiplex PCR; TCRdb's copy keeps in-frame clones and lacks some. Of around 150,000 clones in the sample, about 80% were seen once. Sequenced sample: PBMCs. Receptors originate from a man aged 25-40 years in good health and CMV-seropositive. Both conserved end residues are trimmed from each CDR3. The listing skips clone size in some rows; elsewhere it reads once, few, many or a size class.

J | V | size | CDR3
TRBJ1-2 | TRBV11-2 | - | ASSRPGARGYT
TRBJ2-1 | TRBV19 | - | ASSIAVTSHEQF
TRBJ2-1 | TRBV6-1 | - | ASSDGLGLGNEQF
TRBJ1-2 | TRBV27 | - | ASSPSGTGYNYGYT
TRBJ2-3 | TRBV6-1 | - | ASSVGQGPQY
TRBJ1-2 | TRBV6-4 | few | ASSTGDT
TRBJ1-5 | TRBV19 | - | ASSTGTGVRSNQPQH
TRBJ1-2 | TRBV5-1 | - | ASSLQQGANGYT
TRBJ1-2 | TRBV5-6 | - | ASSLRTGGAYGYT
TRBJ2-7 | TRBV19 | few | ASSILAGEVEQY
TRBJ2-7 | TRBV27 | - | ATGTSGTYVQY
TRBJ1-2 | TRBV19 | - | ASSPPGAYGYT
TRBJ1-1 | TRBV19 | - | ASRSGGWTEAF
TRBJ1-1 | TRBV2 | - | ASSQTGTGGFGSTEAF
TRBJ1-2 | TRBV5-6 | - | ASSPRTGAGYT
TRBJ2-7 | TRBV2 | few | ALGTEQY
TRBJ2-1 | TRBV2 | once | ASSVGTGEF
TRBJ2-7 | TRBV7-3 | once | ASSPPLGSELAGGFYEQY
TRBJ1-5 | TRBV4-1 | - | ASSQEPGNQPQH
TRBJ2-3 | TRBV5-4 | - | ASSPSGSTDTQY
TRBJ1-6 | TRBV5-1 | - | ASSLGSQARSYNSPLH
TRBJ1-5 | TRBV2 | once | ASSELGQAYQPQH
TRBJ2-1 | TRBV27 | - | ASNGQGHYEQF
TRBJ2-7 | TRBV7-2 | - | ASSLVAQSSYEQY
TRBJ2-1 | TRBV5-4 | - | ASSLAGPSGGFNEQF
TRBJ1-5 | TRBV2 | - | ASSPGIDQPQH
TRBJ2-6 | TRBV19 | - | ASSSDSLGANVLT
TRBJ1-2 | TRBV7-8 | - | ASSFDSPNYGYT
TRBJ1-5 | TRBV7-2 | - | ASSLGRRGTGNQPQH
TRBJ2-1 | TRBV4-2 | - | ASSQGMSVDEQF
TRBJ1-1 | TRBV2 | - | ASSEEQADSTEAF
TRBJ2-3 | TRBV29-1 | - | SVYGREGVNTQY
TRBJ2-7 | TRBV19 | - | ASSVPGQIYEQY
TRBJ1-2 | TRBV27 | - | ASSPRTGAPNIYGYT
TRBJ2-7 | TRBV5-4 | - | ASSLAGTGPTYEQY
TRBJ2-1 | TRBV2 | - | ASSERRLAGVGEQF
TRBJ2-2 | TRBV4-3 | - | ASSRTPPGQGGHTGELF
TRBJ2-7 | TRBV4-2 | - | ASSHRSGASAYEQY
TRBJ2-3 | TRBV27 | - | ASSFTGQGTDTQY
TRBJ2-5 | TRBV5-6 | - | ASSRRGSGEETQY
TRBJ1-2 | TRBV27 | once | ASRETGTGLSYGYT
TRBJ2-1 | TRBV18 | - | ASSPQLNEQF
TRBJ1-2 | TRBV25-1 | - | ASSEAGIRGYT
TRBJ2-3 | TRBV2 | - | ASSRSGGYTDTQY
TRBJ1-6 | TRBV5-1 | - | ASSQGDFNSPLH
TRBJ1-1 | TRBV7-3 | - | ASREQVMNTEAF